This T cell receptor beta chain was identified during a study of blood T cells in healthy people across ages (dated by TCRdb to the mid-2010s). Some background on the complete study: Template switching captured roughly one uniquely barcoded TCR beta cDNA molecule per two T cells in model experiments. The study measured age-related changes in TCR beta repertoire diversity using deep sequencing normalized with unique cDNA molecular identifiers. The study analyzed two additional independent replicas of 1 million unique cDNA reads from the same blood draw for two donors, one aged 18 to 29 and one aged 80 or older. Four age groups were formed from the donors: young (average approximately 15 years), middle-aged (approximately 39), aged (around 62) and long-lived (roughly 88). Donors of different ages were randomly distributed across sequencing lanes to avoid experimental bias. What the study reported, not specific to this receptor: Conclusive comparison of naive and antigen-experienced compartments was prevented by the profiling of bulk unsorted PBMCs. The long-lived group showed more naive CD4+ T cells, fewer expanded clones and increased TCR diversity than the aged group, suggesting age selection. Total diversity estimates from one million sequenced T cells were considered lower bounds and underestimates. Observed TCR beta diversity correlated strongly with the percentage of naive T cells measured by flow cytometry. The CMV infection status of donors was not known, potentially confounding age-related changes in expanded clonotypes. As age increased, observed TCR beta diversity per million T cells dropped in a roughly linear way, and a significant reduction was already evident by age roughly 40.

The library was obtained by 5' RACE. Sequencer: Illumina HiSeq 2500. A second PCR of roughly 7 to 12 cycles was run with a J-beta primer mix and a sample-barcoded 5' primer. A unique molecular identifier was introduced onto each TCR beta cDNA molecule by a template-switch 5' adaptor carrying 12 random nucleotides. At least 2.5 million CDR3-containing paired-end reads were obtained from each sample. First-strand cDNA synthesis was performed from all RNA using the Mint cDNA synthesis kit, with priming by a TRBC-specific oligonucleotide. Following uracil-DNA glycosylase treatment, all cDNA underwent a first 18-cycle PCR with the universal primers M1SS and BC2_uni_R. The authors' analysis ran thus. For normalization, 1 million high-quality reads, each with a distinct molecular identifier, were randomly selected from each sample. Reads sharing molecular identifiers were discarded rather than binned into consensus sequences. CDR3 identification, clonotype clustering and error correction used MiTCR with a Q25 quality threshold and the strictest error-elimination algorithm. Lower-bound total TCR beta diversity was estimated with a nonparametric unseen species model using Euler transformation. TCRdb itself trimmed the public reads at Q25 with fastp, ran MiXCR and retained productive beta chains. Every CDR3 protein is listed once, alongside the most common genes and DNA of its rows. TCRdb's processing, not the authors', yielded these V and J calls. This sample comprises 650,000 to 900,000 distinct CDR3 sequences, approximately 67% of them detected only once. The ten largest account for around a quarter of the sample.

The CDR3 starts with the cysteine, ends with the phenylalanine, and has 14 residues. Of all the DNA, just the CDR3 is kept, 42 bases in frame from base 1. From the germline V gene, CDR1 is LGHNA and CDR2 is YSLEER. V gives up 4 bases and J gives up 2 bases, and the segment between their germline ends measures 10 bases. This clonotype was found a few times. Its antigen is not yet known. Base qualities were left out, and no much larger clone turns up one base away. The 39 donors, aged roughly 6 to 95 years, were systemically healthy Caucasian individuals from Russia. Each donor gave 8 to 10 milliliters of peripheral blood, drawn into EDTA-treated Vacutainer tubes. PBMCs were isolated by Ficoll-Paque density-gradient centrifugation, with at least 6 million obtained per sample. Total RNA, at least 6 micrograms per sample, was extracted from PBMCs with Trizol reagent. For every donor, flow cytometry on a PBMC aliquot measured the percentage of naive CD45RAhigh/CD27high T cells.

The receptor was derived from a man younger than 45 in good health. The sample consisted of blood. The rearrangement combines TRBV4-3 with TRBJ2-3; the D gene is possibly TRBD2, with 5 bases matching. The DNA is TGCGCCAGCAGCCGTATCCGGGACACAGATACGCAGTATTTT. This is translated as CASSRIRDTDTQYF.